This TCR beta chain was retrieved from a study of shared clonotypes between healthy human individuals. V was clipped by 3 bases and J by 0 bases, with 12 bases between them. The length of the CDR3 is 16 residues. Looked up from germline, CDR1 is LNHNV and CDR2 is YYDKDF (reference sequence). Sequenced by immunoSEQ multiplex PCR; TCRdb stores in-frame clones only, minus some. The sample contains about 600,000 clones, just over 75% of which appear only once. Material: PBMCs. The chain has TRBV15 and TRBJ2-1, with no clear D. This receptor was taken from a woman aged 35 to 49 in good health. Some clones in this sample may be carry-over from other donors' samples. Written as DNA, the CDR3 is TGTGCCACCAGCAGGGGAACAGTTAGCTCCTACAATGAGCAGTTCTTC. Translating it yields CATSRGTVSSYNEQFF.